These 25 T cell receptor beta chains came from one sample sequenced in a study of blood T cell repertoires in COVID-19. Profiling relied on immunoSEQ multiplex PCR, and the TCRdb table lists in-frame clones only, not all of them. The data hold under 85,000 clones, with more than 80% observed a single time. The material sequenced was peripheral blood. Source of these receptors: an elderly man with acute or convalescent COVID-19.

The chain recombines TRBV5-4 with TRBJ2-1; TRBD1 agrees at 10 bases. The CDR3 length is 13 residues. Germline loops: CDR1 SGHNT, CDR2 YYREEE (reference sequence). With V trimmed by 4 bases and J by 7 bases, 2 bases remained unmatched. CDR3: CASSRTGGNEQFF. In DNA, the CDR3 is TGTGCCAGCAGCCGGACAGGGGGGAATGAGCAGTTCTTC.

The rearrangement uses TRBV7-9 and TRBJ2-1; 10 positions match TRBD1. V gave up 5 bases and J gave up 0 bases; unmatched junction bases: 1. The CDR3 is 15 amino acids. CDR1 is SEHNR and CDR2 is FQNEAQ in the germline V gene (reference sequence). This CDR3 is CASSRTGGSYNEQFF. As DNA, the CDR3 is TGTGCCAGCAGCCGGACAGGGGGCTCCTACAATGAGCAGTTCTTC.

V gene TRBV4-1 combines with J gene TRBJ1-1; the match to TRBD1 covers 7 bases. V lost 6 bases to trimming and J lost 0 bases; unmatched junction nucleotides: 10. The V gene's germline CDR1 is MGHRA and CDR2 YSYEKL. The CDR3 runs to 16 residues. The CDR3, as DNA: TGCGCCAGCAGTCGAGTAGCGGGACAGTTGAACACTGAAGCTTTCTTT. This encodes CASSRVAGQLNTEAFF.

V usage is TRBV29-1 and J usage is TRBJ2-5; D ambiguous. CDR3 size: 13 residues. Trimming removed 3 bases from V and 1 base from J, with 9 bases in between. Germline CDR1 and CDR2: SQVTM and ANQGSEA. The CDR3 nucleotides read TGCAGCGTTGAGTCGGGTATCCAAGAGACCCAGTACTTC. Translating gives CSVESGIQETQYF.

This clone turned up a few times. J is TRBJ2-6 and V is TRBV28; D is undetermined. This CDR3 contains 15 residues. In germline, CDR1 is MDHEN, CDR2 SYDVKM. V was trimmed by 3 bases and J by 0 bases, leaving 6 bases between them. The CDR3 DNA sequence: TGTGCCAGCAGTTTGTGGGCCTCTGGGGCCAACGTCCTGACTTTC. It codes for CASSLWASGANVLTF.

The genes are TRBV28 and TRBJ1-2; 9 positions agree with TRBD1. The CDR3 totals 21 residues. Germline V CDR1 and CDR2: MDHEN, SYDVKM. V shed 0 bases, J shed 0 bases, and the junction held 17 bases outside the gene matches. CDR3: CASSLWAGGGTGRSTNYGYTF. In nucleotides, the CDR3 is TGTGCCAGCAGTTTATGGGCCGGAGGAGGGACAGGGCGGTCTACTAACTATGGCTACACCTTC.

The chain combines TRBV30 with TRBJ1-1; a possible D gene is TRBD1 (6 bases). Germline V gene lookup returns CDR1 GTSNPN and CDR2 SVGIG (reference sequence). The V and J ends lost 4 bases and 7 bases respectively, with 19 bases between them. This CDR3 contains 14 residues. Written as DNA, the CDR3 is TGTGCCTGGAACACTGGCAGGGGCTGGGGTGAAGCTTTCTTT. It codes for CAWNTGRGWGEAFF.

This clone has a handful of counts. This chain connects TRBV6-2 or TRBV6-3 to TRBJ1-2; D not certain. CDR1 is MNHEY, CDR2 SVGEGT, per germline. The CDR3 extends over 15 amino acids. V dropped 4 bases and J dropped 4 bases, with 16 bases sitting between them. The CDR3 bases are TGTGCCAGCAGTTTCGACTCCCAGACGGGCTATGGCTACACCTTC. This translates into CASSFDSQTGYGYTF.

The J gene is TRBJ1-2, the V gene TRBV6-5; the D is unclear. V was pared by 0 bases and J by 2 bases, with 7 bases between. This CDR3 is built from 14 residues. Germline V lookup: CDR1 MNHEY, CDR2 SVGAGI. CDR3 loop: CASSYSTENYGYTF. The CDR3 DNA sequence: TGTGCCAGCAGTTACTCAACAGAAAACTATGGCTACACCTTC.

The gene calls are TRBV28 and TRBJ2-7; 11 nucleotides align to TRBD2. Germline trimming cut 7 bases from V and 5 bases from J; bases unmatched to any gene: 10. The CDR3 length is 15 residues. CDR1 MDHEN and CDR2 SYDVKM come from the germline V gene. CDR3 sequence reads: CASTLRASGRNEQYF. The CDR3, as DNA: TGTGCCAGCACTCTTAGGGCTAGCGGGAGGAACGAGCAGTACTTC.

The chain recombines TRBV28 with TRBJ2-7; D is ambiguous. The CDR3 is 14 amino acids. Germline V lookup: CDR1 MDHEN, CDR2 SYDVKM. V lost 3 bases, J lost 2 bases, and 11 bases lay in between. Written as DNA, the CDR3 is TGTGCCAGCAGTTTTGTGACACCAACCTACGAGCAGTACTTC. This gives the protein CASSFVTPTYEQYF.

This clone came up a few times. In nucleotides, the CDR3 is TGTGCCAGTAGTATCCAGGGGGCGGCAAATGAGCAGTTCTTC. It specifies CASSIQGAANEQFF. The chain recombines TRBV19 with TRBJ2-1, with TRBD1 matching 8 bases. The CDR3 contains 14 residues. After removal of 3 bases from V and 7 bases from J, the junction contained 5 bases not matched to a gene. Germline loops: CDR1 LNHDA, CDR2 SQIVND (reference sequence).

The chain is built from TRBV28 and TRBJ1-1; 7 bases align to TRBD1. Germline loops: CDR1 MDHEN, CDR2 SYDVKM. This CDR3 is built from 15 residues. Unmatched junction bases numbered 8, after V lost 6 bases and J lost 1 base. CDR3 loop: CASRKQGTPNTEAFF. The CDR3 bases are TGTGCCAGCAGGAAACAGGGGACCCCGAACACTGAAGCTTTCTTT.

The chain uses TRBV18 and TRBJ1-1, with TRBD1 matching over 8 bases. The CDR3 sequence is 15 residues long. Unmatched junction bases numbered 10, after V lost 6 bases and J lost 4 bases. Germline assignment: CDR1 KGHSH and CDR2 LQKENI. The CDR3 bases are TGTGCCAGCTCGCCAACGACAGGGGCCGGCACTGAAGCTTTCTTT. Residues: CASSPTTGAGTEAFF.

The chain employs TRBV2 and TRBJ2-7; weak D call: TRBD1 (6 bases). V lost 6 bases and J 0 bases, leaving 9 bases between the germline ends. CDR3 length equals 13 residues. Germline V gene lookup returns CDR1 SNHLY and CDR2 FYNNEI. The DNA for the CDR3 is TGTGCCAGCAGGGCGGACAGCTCCTACGAGCAGTACTTC. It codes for CASRADSSYEQYF.

CDR3 DNA sequence: TGTGCCAGCAGCATACTAGCGGGGGACCGGGAGACCCAGTACTTC. Residues: CASSILAGDRETQYF. This chain links TRBV6-6 with TRBJ2-5, with 11 positions matching TRBD2. V shed 6 bases, J shed 5 bases, and the junction held 8 bases outside the gene matches. Looked up from germline, CDR1 is MNHNY and CDR2 is SVGAGI (reference sequence). This CDR3 is 15 amino acids long.

The CDR3: CASSLVGSYLYGYTF. The CDR3 region has the DNA TGTGCCAGCAGCTTGGTGGGCAGTTACCTCTATGGCTACACCTTC. V gene TRBV5-6 combines with J gene TRBJ1-2, with D unresolved. The CDR3 is 15 amino acids. Germline assignment: CDR1 SGHDT and CDR2 YYEEEE. The V end lost 0 bases, the J end lost 4 bases, and 13 bases lay between the germline ends.

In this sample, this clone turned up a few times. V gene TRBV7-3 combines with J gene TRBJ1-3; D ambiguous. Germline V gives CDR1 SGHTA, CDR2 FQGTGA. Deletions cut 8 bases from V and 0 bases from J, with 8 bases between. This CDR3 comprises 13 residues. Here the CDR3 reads CASGPSSGNTIYF. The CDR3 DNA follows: TGTGCCAGCGGCCCCAGCTCTGGAAACACCATATATTTT.

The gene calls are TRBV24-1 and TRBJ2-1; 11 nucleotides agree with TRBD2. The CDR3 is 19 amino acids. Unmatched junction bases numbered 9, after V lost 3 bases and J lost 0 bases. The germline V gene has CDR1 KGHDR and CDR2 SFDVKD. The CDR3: CATSDAQGTSGSSYNEQFF. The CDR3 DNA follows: TGTGCCACCAGTGATGCACAGGGTACTAGCGGGAGCTCCTACAATGAGCAGTTCTTC.

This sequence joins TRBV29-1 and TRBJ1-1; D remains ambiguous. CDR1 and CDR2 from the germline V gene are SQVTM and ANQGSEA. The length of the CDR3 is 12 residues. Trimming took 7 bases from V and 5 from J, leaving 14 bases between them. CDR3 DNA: TGCAGCGCCGGATGGGGAGGAACTGAAGCTTTCTTT. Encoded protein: CSAGWGGTEAFF. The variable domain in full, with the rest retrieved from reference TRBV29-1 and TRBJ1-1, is SAVISQKPSRDICQRGTSLTIQCQVDSQVTMMFWYRQQPGQSLTLIATANQGSEATYESGFVIDKFPISRPNLTFSTLTVSNMSPEDSSIYLCSAGWGGTEAFFGQGTRLTVV.

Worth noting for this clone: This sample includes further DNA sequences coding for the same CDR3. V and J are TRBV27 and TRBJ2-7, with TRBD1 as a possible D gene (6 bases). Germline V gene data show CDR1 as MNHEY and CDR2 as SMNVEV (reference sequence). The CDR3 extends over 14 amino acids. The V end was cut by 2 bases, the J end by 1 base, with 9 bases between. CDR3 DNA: TGTGCCAGCAGTTTAATCGGACAGTCCTACGAGCAGTACTTC. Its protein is CASSLIGQSYEQYF.

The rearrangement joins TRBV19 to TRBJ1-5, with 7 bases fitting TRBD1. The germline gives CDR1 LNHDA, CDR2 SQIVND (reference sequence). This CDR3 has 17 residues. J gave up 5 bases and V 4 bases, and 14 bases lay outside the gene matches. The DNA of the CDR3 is TGTGCCAGTAGTACCCCGTTCGGGCGACAGGGAGATCAGCCCCAGCATTTT. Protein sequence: CASSTPFGRQGDQPQHF.

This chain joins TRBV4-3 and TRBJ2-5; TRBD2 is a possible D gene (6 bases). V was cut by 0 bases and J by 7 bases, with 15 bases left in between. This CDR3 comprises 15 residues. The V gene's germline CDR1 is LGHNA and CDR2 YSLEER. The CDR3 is CASSQEVGLRGTQYF. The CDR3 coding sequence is TGCGCCAGCAGCCAAGAGGTGGGACTGAGAGGGACCCAGTACTTC.

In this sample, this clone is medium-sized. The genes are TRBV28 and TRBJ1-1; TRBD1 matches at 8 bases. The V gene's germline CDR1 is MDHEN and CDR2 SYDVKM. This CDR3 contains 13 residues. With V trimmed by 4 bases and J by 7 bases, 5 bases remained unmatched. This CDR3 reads CASSSRGRGEAFF. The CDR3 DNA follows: TGTGCCAGCAGTTCCAGGGGGCGAGGTGAAGCTTTCTTT.

The CDR3 is CASSKLSNTGVISYNEQFF. The CDR3 DNA is TGTGCCAGCAGCAAACTGAGCAATACAGGGGTTATCTCCTACAATGAGCAGTTCTTC. This rearrangement joins TRBV21-1 to TRBJ2-1; TRBD1, the table's D call, lacks a check against the DNA. TRBV21-1 is an annotated pseudogene. This CDR3 region has 19 residues.